This T cell receptor (beta chain) comes out of a study of blood T cell repertoires in COVID-19. Study-wide background: Collection of acute and convalescent COVID-19 samples took place in the United States, Italy and Spain. Sources were T cells, B-cell-depleted T cells, or PBMCs; the material itself was cDNA or gDNA.

The germline gives CDR1 SEHNR, CDR2 FQNEAQ (reference sequence). The CDR3 covers 15 residues. Trimming pared 0 bases from V and 3 bases from J, leaving 8 bases between. Original handling: Estimates of nucleated cell counts were drawn from the amplification of reference gene primers. This table comes from immunoSEQ multiplex PCR, and its TCRdb copy is limited to in-frame clones, with some not included. The V and J calls and clone size were taken over from that table, and D and trimming were inferred from the DNA. The sample carries 260,000 or so clones, 88% recorded once. The chain employs TRBV7-9 and TRBJ1-4; no firm D call. What was sequenced was peripheral blood. This TCR was recovered from a human donor in a cohort sampled during active COVID-19. CDR3 in DNA: TGTGCCAGCAGCTTAGCGGAGGTAGCTAATGAAAAACTGTTTTTT. It translates to CASSLAEVANEKLFF. Combining the CDR3 with reference TRBV7-9 and TRBJ1-4 gives the whole variable domain DTGVSQNPRHKITKRGQNVTFRCDPISEHNRLYWYRQTLGQGPEFLTYFQNEAQLEKSRLLSDRFSAERPKGSFSTLEIQRTEQGDSAMYLCASSLAEVANEKLFFGSGTQLSVL.